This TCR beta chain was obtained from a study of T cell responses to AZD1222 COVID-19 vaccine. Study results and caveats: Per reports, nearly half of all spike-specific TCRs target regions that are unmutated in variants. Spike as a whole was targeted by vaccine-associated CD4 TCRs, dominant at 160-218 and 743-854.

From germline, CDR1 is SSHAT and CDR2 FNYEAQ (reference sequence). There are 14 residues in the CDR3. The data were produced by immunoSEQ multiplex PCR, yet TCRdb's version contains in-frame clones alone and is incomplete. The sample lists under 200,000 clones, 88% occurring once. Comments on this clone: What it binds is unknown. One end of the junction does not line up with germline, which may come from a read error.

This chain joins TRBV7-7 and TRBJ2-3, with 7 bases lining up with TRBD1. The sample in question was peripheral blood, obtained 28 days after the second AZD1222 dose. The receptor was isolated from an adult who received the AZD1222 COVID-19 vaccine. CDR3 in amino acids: CASSPGQPTDTQYF. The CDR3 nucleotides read TGTGCTAGCAGCCCGGGACAGCCCACAGATACGCAGTATTTT.